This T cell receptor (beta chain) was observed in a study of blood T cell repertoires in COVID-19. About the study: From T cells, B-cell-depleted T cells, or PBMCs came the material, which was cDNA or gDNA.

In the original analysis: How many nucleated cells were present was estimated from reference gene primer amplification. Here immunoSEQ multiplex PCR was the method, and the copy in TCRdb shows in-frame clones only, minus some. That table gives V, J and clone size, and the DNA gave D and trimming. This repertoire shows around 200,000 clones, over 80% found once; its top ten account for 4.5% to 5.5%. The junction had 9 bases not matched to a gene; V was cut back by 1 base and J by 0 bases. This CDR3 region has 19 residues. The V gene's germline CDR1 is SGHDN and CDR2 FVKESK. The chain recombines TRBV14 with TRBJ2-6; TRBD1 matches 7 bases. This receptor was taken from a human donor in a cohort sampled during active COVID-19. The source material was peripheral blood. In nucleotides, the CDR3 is TGTGCCAGCAGCCAAGCCCGGACAGGTCTGAGCTCTGGGGCCAACGTCCTGACTTTC. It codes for CASSQARTGLSSGANVLTF. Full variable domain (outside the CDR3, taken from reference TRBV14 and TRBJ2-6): EAGVTQFPSHSVIEKGQTVTLRCDPISGHDNLYWYRRVMGKEIKFLLHFVKESKQDESGMPNNRFLAERTGGTYSTLKVQPAELEDSGVYFCASSQARTGLSSGANVLTFGAGSRLTVL.